This passage covers 8 T cell receptor beta chains from one sample sequenced in a study of CD8+ T cells in alopecia areata. Sequencing relied on a cDNA template that was reverse transcribed from extracted RNA. Only in-frame clones appear in the TCRdb table, and some are missing; sequencing was by immunoSEQ multiplex PCR. The sample shows 130,000 or so clones, about 88% of them seen only once. Treatment defined: oral pan-JAK inhibitor, 5-10 mg twice daily. This material consisted of CD8+ T cells sorted from blood, taken at week 4, from a patient treated with tofacitinib. These receptors came from a human donor with alopecia areata.

This chain connects TRBV9 to TRBJ1-5, with D tentatively TRBD1 (5 bases). In germline, CDR1 is SGDLS, CDR2 YYNGEE. The CDR3 sequence is 14 residues long. V shed 4 bases and J shed 5 bases, with 13 bases lying between them. The CDR3 reads CASSRGYGDQPQHF. The CDR3 coding sequence is TGTGCCAGCAGCCGGGGGTATGGGGATCAGCCCCAGCATTTT.

The CDR3 DNA is TGTGCCTGGAGTATGGACAGCGGATACGAGCAGTACTTC. Translated: CAWSMDSGYEQYF. V and J are TRBV30 and TRBJ2-7, with D perhaps TRBD1 (6 bases). This CDR3 region has 13 residues. Per the germline V gene, CDR1 is GTSNPN and CDR2 is SVGIG (reference sequence). Trimming took 2 bases from V and 4 from J, leaving 12 bases between them.

The chain couples TRBV6-1 to TRBJ2-7, with D maybe TRBD1 (5 bases). The CDR3 contains 13 residues. Trimming took 8 bases from V and 3 from J, leaving 14 bases between them. In germline, CDR1 is MNHNS, CDR2 SASEGT. Here the CDR3 DNA reads TGTGCCAGCTCCCATGGGCAGGGCTACGAGCAGTACTTC. Protein: CASSHGQGYEQYF.

The V gene is TRBV6-5, the J gene TRBJ1-5, with D unclear. Germline V gene sequence: CDR1 MNHEY, CDR2 SVGAGI. The ends were cut back, 6 bases at V and 0 bases at J, with 6 bases in the middle. This CDR3 spans 13 amino acids. DNA for the CDR3: TGTGCCAGCAGCGCGAATAGCAATCAGCCCCAGCATTTT. This gives the protein CASSANSNQPQHF.

The chain recombines TRBV27 with TRBJ2-2, with D hard to call. V gave up 2 bases and J gave up 2 bases, with 15 bases separating them. This CDR3 comprises 17 residues. Per germline, CDR1 MNHEY and CDR2 SMNVEV (reference sequence). The CDR3 DNA reads TGTGCCAGCAGTTTAGTGGGGAAGTCCCTAAACACCGGGGAGCTGTTTTTT. This codes for CASSLVGKSLNTGELFF.

The chain joins TRBV6-5 to TRBJ2-3; a weak D match, TRBD2 (6 bases). The CDR3 extends over 12 amino acids. From germline, CDR1 is MNHEY and CDR2 SVGAGI. V lost 6 bases, J lost 6 bases, and 10 bases lay in between. The CDR3 bases are TGTGCCAGCAGCCGGGACTCGGATACGCAGTATTTT. Protein: CASSRDSDTQYF.

The chain uses TRBV29-1 and TRBJ1-3; perhaps TRBD1 as D (6 bases). The germline V gene has CDR1 SQVTM and CDR2 ANQGSEA. Trimming took off 6 bases at V and 3 bases at J, with 12 bases between the two ends. This CDR3 is built from 13 residues. This chain's CDR3 is CSVWRTDGNTIYF. The DNA for the CDR3 is TGCAGCGTCTGGAGGACAGATGGAAACACCATATATTTT. Full variable domain (missing parts from reference TRBV29-1 and TRBJ1-3): SAVISQKPSRDICQRGTSLTIQCQVDSQVTMMFWYRQQPGQSLTLIATANQGSEATYESGFVIDKFPISRPNLTFSTLTVSNMSPEDSSIYLCSVWRTDGNTIYFGEGSWLTVV.

V and J are TRBV5-6 and TRBJ2-3; 7 bases align to TRBD2. Germline V gene lookup returns CDR1 SGHDT and CDR2 YYEEEE. V was clipped by 4 bases and J by 3 bases; unmatched bases: 11. The CDR3 consists of 16 residues. The CDR3 DNA reads TGTGCCAGCAGCCCCCTACCCAGCGGGAAAACAGATACGCAGTATTTT. It encodes CASSPLPSGKTDTQYF.